One and the same sample provided the 4 T cell receptor beta chains below, sequenced in a study of T cell responses to AZD1222 COVID-19 vaccine (dated by TCRdb to the early 2020s). Receptor libraries were prepared by the immunoSEQ multiplex PCR assay. Here the immuneACCESS table is served through TCRdb, limited to in-frame sequences with V and J called. Missing clones are a known gap in these copies; in checked studies unresolved V genes cover under half, and the rest lacks a known reason. The sample table shows about 100,000 clones, and 85% to 90% are seen once. The top ten constitute roughly 2.7% of the sample. Reading the label with the study, this specimen's time point is: about 28 days (+/-7) after the second vaccine dose. The material was peripheral blood, obtained 28 days after the second AZD1222 dose. Every receptor here comes from an adult who received the AZD1222 COVID-19 vaccine.

The chain recombines TRBV6-2 or TRBV6-3 with TRBJ2-4; 10 nucleotides agree with TRBD1. Germline-derived CDR1 and CDR2 are MNHEY and SVGEGT. This CDR3 is 16 amino acids long. After removal of 6 bases from V and 3 bases from J, the junction contained 8 bases not matched to a gene. As DNA, the CDR3 is TGTGCCAGCAGCCGGAGGACAGGGGGAGGCAAAAACATTCAGTACTTC. Amino acids: CASSRRTGGGKNIQYF.

The V call is TRBV7-9, the J call TRBJ1-2; D ambiguous. Germline lookup yields CDR1 SEHNR and CDR2 FQNEAQ (reference sequence). V was pared by 3 bases and J by 4 bases, with 15 bases between. This CDR3 spans 15 amino acids. CDR3 sequence reads: CASSLLGEWVYGYTF. The CDR3 region has the DNA TGTGCCAGCAGCTTGTTAGGAGAATGGGTCTATGGCTACACCTTC.

The chain links TRBV27 to TRBJ1-5; D perhaps matches TRBD1 (6 bases). Trimming stripped 4 bases from V and 5 bases from J, with 9 bases between. Per germline, CDR1 MNHEY and CDR2 SMNVEV (reference sequence). CDR3 length: 13 amino acids. The CDR3 protein is CASSSYRDQPQHF. CDR3 nucleotide sequence: TGTGCCAGCAGTTCGTACAGGGATCAGCCCCAGCATTTT.

V gene TRBV20-1 combines with J gene TRBJ1-3; the D is unclear. Trimming took off 5 bases at V and 7 bases at J, with 9 bases between the two ends. Per the germline V gene, CDR1 is DFQATT and CDR2 is SNEGSKA (reference sequence). CDR3 length: 11 amino acids. The CDR3 loop reads CSAVMRNTIYF. The CDR3 bases are TGCAGTGCTGTGATGAGGAACACCATATATTTT.